These 14 T cell receptor beta chains were all obtained from the same sample, sequenced in a study of cytomegalovirus exposure and HLA in healthy donors. Primers: 60 Vbeta forward and 13 Jbeta reverse. TCRdb keeps only in-frame clones here, not all; method: immunoSEQ multiplex PCR. This sample has some 130,000 clones; less than 80% occur once, and the top ten carry 8.8%. The material sequenced was PBMCs. The receptor set was obtained from a woman aged 45-65 years in good health and CMV-seropositive.

This clone came up a few times. The chain links TRBV7-2 to TRBJ2-1, with 9 bases lining up with TRBD2. Germline CDR1 SGHTA, CDR2 FQGNSA. This CDR3 spans 16 amino acids. Trimming at V came to 0 bases and at J to 5 bases, leaving 5 bases not matched to a gene. The chain's CDR3 is CASSLAERGANNEQFF. The CDR3 DNA follows: TGTGCCAGCAGCTTAGCGGAGCGGGGGGCCAACAATGAGCAGTTCTTC.

Only a few counts were recorded for this clone. The chain uses TRBV5-6 and TRBJ2-1; 7 bases map to TRBD1. The length of the CDR3 is 14 residues. Germline lookup yields CDR1 SGHDT and CDR2 YYEEEE. V lost 3 bases to trimming and J lost 3 bases; unmatched junction nucleotides: 3. The CDR3 reads CASSSRTGYNEQFF. In DNA, the CDR3 is TGTGCCAGCAGCTCCCGGACAGGCTACAATGAGCAGTTCTTC.

CDR3 region: CASTLGDGDTQYF. CDR3 coding DNA: TGTGCCAGCACCCTAGGGGATGGGGATACGCAGTATTTT. The chain carries TRBV6-1 and TRBJ2-3; a possible D gene is TRBD1 (5 bases). Germline CDR1 reads MNHNS; CDR2 reads SASEGT. The V gene lost 7 bases and the J gene lost 6 bases, with 14 bases spanning the gap. CDR3 length: 13 residues.

This clone was seen a single time. This chain connects TRBV4-3 to TRBJ2-3; D gene ambiguous. This CDR3 is built from 14 residues. Per the germline V gene, CDR1 is LGHNA and CDR2 is YSLEER. The ends were cut back, 2 bases at V and 0 bases at J, with 6 bases in the middle. The CDR3 coding sequence is TGCGCCAGCAGCCAACTCCTGAGCACAGATACGCAGTATTTT. It translates to CASSQLLSTDTQYF.

In this sample, this clone turned up a few times. The chain combines TRBV29-1 with TRBJ2-6; 9 nucleotides align to TRBD1. V was clipped by 4 bases and J by 1 base; unmatched bases: 8. Looked up from germline, CDR1 is SQVTM and CDR2 is ANQGSEA. The CDR3 contains 17 residues. The CDR3 DNA reads as TGCAGCGTTGGACTTACAGGGGGCGTTTCTGGGGCCAACGTCCTGACTTTC. This translates into CSVGLTGGVSGANVLTF. The full variable domain, with the rest looked up from reference TRBV29-1 and TRBJ2-6, is SAVISQKPSRDICQRGTSLTIQCQVDSQVTMMFWYRQQPGQSLTLIATANQGSEATYESGFVIDKFPISRPNLTFSTLTVSNMSPEDSSIYLCSVGLTGGVSGANVLTFGAGSRLTVL.

The V and J genes are TRBV7-2 and TRBJ2-7, with D possibly TRBD2 on 6 matching bases. The CDR3 is 15 residues long. Germline V gives CDR1 SGHTA, CDR2 FQGNSA. The germline V and J ends were trimmed by 5 bases and 2 bases, with 16 bases remaining between them. This CDR3 is CASSTGGAATYEQYF. The DNA of the CDR3 is TGTGCCAGCAGCACTGGAGGGGCGGCTACCTACGAGCAGTACTTC.

The chain links TRBV18 to TRBJ1-2, with 8 bases that match TRBD1. V dropped 4 bases and J dropped 3; count of bases not matched to a gene: 4. From germline, CDR1 is KGHSH and CDR2 LQKENI. The CDR3 is 14 amino acids. CDR3: CASSLGTGHYGYTF. The CDR3 DNA reads as TGTGCCAGCTCACTAGGGACAGGCCACTATGGCTACACCTTC.

V is TRBV6-5 and J is TRBJ2-7; 8 nucleotides match TRBD2. CDR1 and CDR2 (germline): MNHEY, SVGAGI. The J segment lost 12 bases and the V segment lost 7 bases, leaving 20 bases of the junction unmatched. The CDR3 extends over 15 amino acids. Here the CDR3 reads CASTRPTATGGKMYF. The CDR3 coding sequence is TGTGCCAGCACAAGACCAACAGCTACGGGAGGGAAAATGTACTTC.

V usage is TRBV11-2 and J usage is TRBJ2-1, with 10 positions matching TRBD2. Germline CDR1 SGHAT, CDR2 FQNNGV. CDR3 length equals 16 residues. V was clipped by 2 bases and J by 9 bases; unmatched bases: 10. The DNA for the CDR3 is TGTGCCAGCAGCTTATATCGTAGCGGGGGGTCCCTTGAGCAGTTCTTC. This gives the protein CASSLYRSGGSLEQFF.

The chain joins TRBV9 to TRBJ2-2, with unresolved D. Germline CDR1 is SGDLS and CDR2 is YYNGEE. The V end lost 2 bases, the J end lost 6 bases, and 11 bases lay between the germline ends. The CDR3 length is 14 residues. The DNA of the CDR3 is TGTGCCAGCAGCGTGGCCGGGTCTCCCGGGGAGCTGTTTTTT. This gives the protein CASSVAGSPGELFF.

The V gene is TRBV5-1, the J gene TRBJ2-2; D not resolved. The V and J ends lost 2 bases and 7 bases respectively, with 18 bases between them. This CDR3 contains 16 residues. Per the germline V gene, CDR1 is SGHRS and CDR2 is YFSETQ. CDR3 sequence: CASSFSAGGGGGELFF. Here the CDR3 DNA reads TGCGCCAGCAGCTTCTCCGCTGGCGGCGGCGGCGGGGAGCTGTTTTTT.

This clone was counted a single time. The chain joins TRBV11-2 to TRBJ2-7; D remains unclear. This CDR3 has 11 amino acids. The V gene lost 5 bases and the J gene lost 6 bases, with 8 bases spanning the gap. From germline, CDR1 is SGHAT and CDR2 FQNNGV. CDR3 amino acids: CASSRESEQYF. CDR3 nucleotides: TGTGCCAGCAGCAGAGAGAGCGAGCAGTACTTC.

The V call is TRBV5-1, the J call TRBJ2-5, with TRBD2 as a possible D gene (5 bases). Trimming shortened V by 1 base and J by 5 bases, and 15 bases separated the two germline ends. Germline V gene sequence: CDR1 SGHRS, CDR2 YFSETQ. This CDR3 spans 15 amino acids. The CDR3 is CASSLLPLVSETQYF. CDR3 in DNA: TGCGCCAGCAGCTTGCTTCCACTAGTTAGTGAGACCCAGTACTTC.

This chain joins TRBV18 and TRBJ2-5; 9 bases are shared with TRBD1. The J call could be wrong; TRBJ2-7 is a better fit for the DNA end. Germline lookup yields CDR1 KGHSH and CDR2 LQKENI. The CDR3 is 14 amino acids. The CDR3 DNA follows: TGTGCCAGCTCAGCCGGGACAGGGATGGACGAGCAGTACTTC. This codes for CASSAGTGMDEQYF.